These 20 T cell receptor beta chains share one sample of origin, sequenced in a study of blood T cell repertoires in COVID-19. Assay used: immunoSEQ multiplex PCR; TCRdb lists only in-frame clones, some missing. The table shows over 300,000 clones, with about 82% occurring only once. The material sequenced was peripheral blood. Source of these receptors: a human donor in a cohort sampled during active COVID-19.

The genes are TRBV6-5 and TRBJ2-1; 13 nucleotides align to TRBD2. This CDR3 is built from 15 residues. CDR1 MNHEY and CDR2 SVGAGI come from the germline V gene. J was trimmed by 8 bases and V by 5 bases; bases with no gene match: 6. CDR3 sequence reads: CASSRWGTSGDEQFF. In DNA, the CDR3 is TGTGCCAGCAGTAGGTGGGGGACTAGCGGGGATGAGCAGTTCTTC.

The gene calls are TRBV6-5 and TRBJ1-6; TRBD1 might be the D (5 bases). Germline lookup yields CDR1 MNHEY and CDR2 SVGAGI. The CDR3 length is 14 residues. The ends were cut back, 4 bases at V and 7 bases at J, with 11 bases in the middle. CDR3 protein: CASSFRVYNSPLHF. CDR3 sequence (DNA): TGTGCCAGCAGTTTCAGGGTATACAATTCACCCCTCCACTTT.

The chain uses TRBV5-4 and TRBJ2-7, with 8 positions matching TRBD1. The CDR3 runs 14 residues. Germline V gene sequence: CDR1 SGHNT, CDR2 YYREEE (reference sequence). V lost 3 bases and J lost 0; bases outside the gene matches: 2. CDR3 nucleotides: TGTGCCAGCAGCTGGACAGGGAGCTCCTACGAGCAGTACTTC. Translating it yields CASSWTGSSYEQYF.

This sequence joins TRBV27 and TRBJ2-2; TRBD1 matches 12 bases. V shed 2 bases, J shed 7 bases, and the junction held 2 bases outside the gene matches. Germline CDR1 and CDR2: MNHEY and SMNVEV (reference sequence). This CDR3 is 15 amino acids long. CDR3 amino acids: CASSLGTGGFGELFF. The CDR3 region has the DNA TGTGCCAGCAGTTTAGGGACAGGGGGCTTCGGGGAGCTGTTTTTT.

The chain links TRBV4-2 to TRBJ2-7, with 10 bases that match TRBD1. The CDR3 is 14 amino acids. With V trimmed by 6 bases and J by 2 bases, 4 bases remained unmatched. The V gene's germline CDR1 is LGHNA and CDR2 YNFKEQ. CDR3 nucleotides: TGTGCCAGCAGACGAGGACAGGGGGCCTACGAGCAGTACTTC. This encodes CASRRGQGAYEQYF.

The chain uses TRBV5-5 and TRBJ1-3; 9 nucleotides align to TRBD1. V was clipped by 4 bases and J by 3 bases; unmatched bases: 8. The CDR3 runs to 16 residues. Germline V gives CDR1 SGHKS, CDR2 YYEKEE (reference sequence). The CDR3 is CASSAGTGSIGNTIYF. The CDR3 region has the DNA TGTGCCAGCAGCGCCGGGACAGGGAGTATTGGAAACACCATATATTTT.

J is TRBJ1-6 and V is TRBV18; D remains ambiguous. V lost 2 bases, J lost 0 bases, and 8 bases lay in between. In germline, CDR1 is KGHSH, CDR2 LQKENI. This CDR3 is 16 amino acids long. Here the CDR3 reads CASSPLSYSYNSPLHF. The CDR3 region has the DNA TGTGCCAGCTCACCATTGAGCTACTCCTATAATTCACCCCTCCACTTT. The full variable domain, with the rest looked up from reference TRBV18 and TRBJ1-6, is NAGVMQNPRHLVRRRGQEARLRCSPMKGHSHVYWYRQLPEEGLKFMVYLQKENIIDESGMPKERFSAEFPKEGPSILRIQQVVRGDSAAYFCASSPLSYSYNSPLHFGNGTRLTVT.

As regards this clone: An end of the junction differs from the germline gene, which may be a read error. V usage is TRBV25-1 and J usage is TRBJ1-1; D is perhaps TRBD1 (6 bases). Looked up from germline, CDR1 is MGHDK and CDR2 is SYGVNS. The CDR3 runs 14 residues. This CDR3 is CASSGDTGNAEAFF. In DNA form, the CDR3 reads TGTGCCAGCAGTGGCGATACAGGGAACGCTGAAGCTTTCTTT. Full variable domain (rest looked up from reference TRBV25-1 and TRBJ1-1): EADIYQTPRYLVIGTGKKITLECSQTMGHDKMYWYQQDPGMELHLIHYSYGVNSTEKGDLSSESTVSRIRTEHFPLTLESARPSHTSQYLCASSGDTGNAEAFFGQGTRLTVV.

This clone has a single count. The V call is TRBV7-9, the J call TRBJ2-6; D not certain. The ends were cut back, 9 bases at V and 3 bases at J, with 18 bases in the middle. Germline V gene data show CDR1 as SEHNR and CDR2 as FQNEAQ (reference sequence). The CDR3 is made up of 16 amino acids. CDR3 residues: CASSSWALDGANVLTF. For the CDR3, the DNA is TGTGCCAGTTCATCCTGGGCGCTTGATGGGGCCAACGTCCTGACTTTC.

The chain couples TRBV7-6 to TRBJ1-3; D perhaps matches TRBD1 (6 bases). Germline V lookup: CDR1 SGHVS, CDR2 FNYEAQ. There are 16 residues in the CDR3. V gave up 0 bases and J gave up 4 bases, with 13 bases separating them. This chain's CDR3 is CASSLALQGKGNTIYF. CDR3 DNA sequence: TGTGCCAGCAGCTTAGCGCTCCAGGGGAAAGGAAACACCATATATTTT.

V and J are TRBV6-4 and TRBJ2-6; D is unclear. Trimming took off 4 bases at V and 1 base at J, with 5 bases between the two ends. Germline values: CDR1 MRHNA, CDR2 SNTAGT. The CDR3 has 14 amino acids. The CDR3 sequence: CASSAGSGANVLTF. In DNA, the CDR3 is TGTGCCAGCAGTGCCGGGTCTGGGGCCAACGTCCTGACTTTC.

V is TRBV5-6 and J is TRBJ1-2, with 7 bases aligning to TRBD1. Germline CDR1 and CDR2: SGHDT and YYEEEE. The V gene end was trimmed by 0 bases and the J gene end by 7 bases; junction bases not matched to a gene: 3. CDR3 length: 13 amino acids. CDR3 nucleotide sequence: TGTGCCAGCAGCTTGGAGGGGGCAGGTGGCTACACCTTC. Its protein product is CASSLEGAGGYTF.

This clone was detected many times. The chain uses TRBV10-3 and TRBJ1-2, with D unresolved. The CDR3 loop spans 11 amino acids. V lost 3 bases and J 8 bases, leaving 7 bases between the germline ends. The germline CDR1 and CDR2 sequences are ENHRY and SYGVKD. Here the CDR3 reads CAISEREGYTF. The CDR3 DNA sequence: TGTGCCATCAGTGAACGGGAAGGCTACACCTTC.

This rearrangement joins TRBV19 to TRBJ1-2; D is unclear. Germline V gives CDR1 LNHDA, CDR2 SQIVND (reference sequence). With 4 bases removed from V and 5 bases from J, the gap between germline ends came to 5 bases. The CDR3 is 11 residues long. CDR3 DNA sequence: TGTGCCAGTAGTAGAGTTTATGGCTACACCTTC. Its translation is CASSRVYGYTF.

This clone was detected ten times or more. The CDR3 nucleotides read TGTGCCAGCAATCAGGCAAATAATTCACCCCTCCACTTT. Amino acid sequence: CASNQANNSPLHF. The V call is TRBV28, the J call TRBJ1-6, with unresolved D. Trimming took 7 bases from V and 5 from J, leaving 9 bases between them. There are 13 residues in the CDR3. In germline, CDR1 is MDHEN, CDR2 SYDVKM.

The V call is TRBV7-9, the J call TRBJ1-2; 9 positions match TRBD1. The length of the CDR3 is 18 residues. The V gene's germline CDR1 is SEHNR and CDR2 FQNEAQ (reference sequence). V shed 3 bases and J 3 bases; nucleotides not matched to a gene: 14. The CDR3 reads CASSFRAGQGLSDYGYTF. DNA of the CDR3: TGTGCCAGCAGCTTCCGGGCGGGACAGGGATTATCCGACTATGGCTACACCTTC.

Only one count was recorded for this clone. The chain recombines TRBV2 with TRBJ1-4; 8 positions match TRBD1. The CDR3 is 14 amino acids. V lost 6 bases, J lost 7 bases, and 7 bases stayed unmatched. Germline CDR1 is SNHLY and CDR2 is FYNNEI. The CDR3, as DNA: TGTGCCAGCAGGATGAGGACAGGGAGTGAAAAACTGTTTTTT. Its protein product is CASRMRTGSEKLFF.

This sequence joins TRBV15 and TRBJ1-3; unclear D gene. CDR1 LNHNV and CDR2 YYDKDF come from the germline V gene (reference sequence). CDR3 length: 16 residues. V lost 1 base, J lost 1 base, and 11 bases lay in between. This CDR3 is CATSRVEGGSGNTIYF. The CDR3 nucleotides are TGTGCCACCAGCAGAGTGGAAGGAGGATCTGGAAACACCATATATTTT.

The chain is built from TRBV5-1 and TRBJ2-7, with D possibly matching TRBD1 (5 bases). Trimming removed 2 bases from V and 5 bases from J, with 17 bases in between. Germline CDR1 SGHRS, CDR2 YFSETQ. This CDR3 has 15 residues. The CDR3 loop is CASSLRTLIYDEQYF. As DNA, the CDR3 is TGCGCCAGCAGCTTAAGGACACTAATTTACGACGAGCAGTACTTC.

V and J are TRBV19 and TRBJ2-1, with 10 positions matching TRBD2. Germline trimming cut 3 bases from V and 2 bases from J; bases unmatched to any gene: 4. Germline V lookup: CDR1 LNHDA, CDR2 SQIVND (reference sequence). The CDR3 runs to 16 residues. Written as DNA, the CDR3 is TGTGCCAGTAGTATTATAGCGGGGGGACCCTACAATGAGCAGTTCTTC. This sequence encodes CASSIIAGGPYNEQFF.